Below, one T cell receptor beta chain is given with its context. What it recognizes is unknown. These data belong to a study of T-cell memory formation after mild COVID-19. Overall study context: There were largely donor-specific TCR clusters. Study-level points and caveats: Clones that contracted from day 15 to 85 were balanced CD4/CD8, while later expanders leaned CD4+. Some responding clones appeared in pre-infection memory, suggesting cross-reactive memory joined. Nothing showed for sure that second-wave clones peaking on day 37 were SARS-CoV-2 specific.

This CDR3 contains 13 residues. CDR1 is GTSNPN, CDR2 SVGIG, per germline (reference sequence). V was shortened by 5 bases and J by 0 bases, with 10 bases between the two germline ends. TCRdb used MiXCR to reprocess the 5' RACE reads, holding one entry per CDR3 protein. Among about 200,000 distinct CDR3 sequences listed, more than 8% were seen once. This rearrangement joins TRBV30 to TRBJ1-2; perhaps TRBD1 as D (5 bases). Sequencing used PBMCs or a T cell subset sorted from them (not recorded which). This clonotype was sampled from a man between 18 and 35 years old who had mild COVID-19 (a few samples of this study predate the infection). Cell type and time point are not known. DNA of the CDR3: TGTGCCTGGCTCGACAGTACTAACTATGGCTACACCTTC. It is translated as CAWLDSTNYGYTF.